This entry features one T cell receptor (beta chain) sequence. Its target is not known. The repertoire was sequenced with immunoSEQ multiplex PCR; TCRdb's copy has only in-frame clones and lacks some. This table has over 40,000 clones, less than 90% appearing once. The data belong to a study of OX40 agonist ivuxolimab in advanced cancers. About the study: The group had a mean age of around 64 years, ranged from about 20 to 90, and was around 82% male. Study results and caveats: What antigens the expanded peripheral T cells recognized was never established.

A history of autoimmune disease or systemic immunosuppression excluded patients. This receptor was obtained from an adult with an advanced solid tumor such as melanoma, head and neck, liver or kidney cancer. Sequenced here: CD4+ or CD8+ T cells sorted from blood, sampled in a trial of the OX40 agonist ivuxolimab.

The DNA of the CDR3 is TGTGCCAGCAGCTTGTTTCCCTCCGCCCAAGAGACCCAGTACTTC. Its protein product is CASSLFPSAQETQYF. This chain connects TRBV5-4 to TRBJ2-5; D gene unclear. V was clipped by 1 base and J by 1 base, with 11 bases between them. Germline V gives CDR1 SGHNT, CDR2 YYREEE (reference sequence). The CDR3 consists of 15 residues. Complete variable domain (other parts from reference TRBV5-4 and TRBJ2-5): ETGVTQSPTHLIKTRGQQVTLRCSSQSGHNTVSWYQQALGQGPQFIFQYYREEENGRGNFPPRFSGLQFPNYSSELNVNALELDDSALYLCASSLFPSAQETQYFGPGTRLLVL.